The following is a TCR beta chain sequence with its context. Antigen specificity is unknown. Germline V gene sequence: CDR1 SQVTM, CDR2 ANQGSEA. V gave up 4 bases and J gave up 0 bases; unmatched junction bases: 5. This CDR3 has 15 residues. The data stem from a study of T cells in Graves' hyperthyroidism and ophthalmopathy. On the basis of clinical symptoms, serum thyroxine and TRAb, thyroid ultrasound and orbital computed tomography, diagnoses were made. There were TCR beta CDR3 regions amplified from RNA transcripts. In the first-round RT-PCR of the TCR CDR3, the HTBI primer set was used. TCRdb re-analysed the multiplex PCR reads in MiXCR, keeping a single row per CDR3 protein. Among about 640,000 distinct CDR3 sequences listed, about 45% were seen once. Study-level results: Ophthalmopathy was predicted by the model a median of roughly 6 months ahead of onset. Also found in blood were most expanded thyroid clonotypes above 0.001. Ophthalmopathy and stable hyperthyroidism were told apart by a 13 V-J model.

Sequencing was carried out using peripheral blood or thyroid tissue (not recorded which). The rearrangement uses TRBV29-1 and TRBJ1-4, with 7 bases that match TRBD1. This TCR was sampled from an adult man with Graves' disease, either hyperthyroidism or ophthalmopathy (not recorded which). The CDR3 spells CSVGEQGSTNEKLFF. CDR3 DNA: TGCAGCGTTGGAGAACAGGGGTCAACTAATGAAAAACTGTTTTTT.